This T cell receptor beta chain was identified in a study of blood T cell repertoires in COVID-19. Study-level information: Samples taken during acute and convalescent COVID-19 were collected in the United States, Italy and Spain. PBMCs, B-cell-depleted T cells, or T cells were the source of the cDNA or gDNA that made up the material.

Per the study methods: Amplification of reference gene primers provided the estimated nucleated cell counts. Method: immunoSEQ multiplex PCR; TCRdb's copy keeps in-frame clones and lacks some. The V and J calls and clone size are taken from that table; D and trimming were inferred from the DNA. The sample contains over 65,000 clones, approximately 88% of which appear only once. Germline V gene lookup returns CDR1 MDHEN and CDR2 SYDVKM. The CDR3 totals 19 residues. Trimming removed 3 bases from V and 0 bases from J; junction bases left unmatched: 11. The rearrangement joins TRBV28 to TRBJ2-1, with TRBD2 identical over 10 bases. The sample taken for sequencing was peripheral blood. This TCR came from a woman aged 55-69 years with acute or convalescent COVID-19. Here the CDR3 reads CASSLGLWSGGDSYNEQFF. Written as DNA, the CDR3 is TGTGCCAGCAGTTTGGGCCTGTGGAGCGGGGGGGACTCCTACAATGAGCAGTTCTTC. The full variable domain, in which reference TRBV28 and TRBJ2-1 provide the parts outside the CDR3, is DVKVTQSSRYLVKRTGEKVFLECVQDMDHENMFWYRQDPGLGLRLIYFSYDVKMKEKGDIPEGYSVSREKKERFSLILESASTNQTSMYLCASSLGLWSGGDSYNEQFFGPGTRLTVL.